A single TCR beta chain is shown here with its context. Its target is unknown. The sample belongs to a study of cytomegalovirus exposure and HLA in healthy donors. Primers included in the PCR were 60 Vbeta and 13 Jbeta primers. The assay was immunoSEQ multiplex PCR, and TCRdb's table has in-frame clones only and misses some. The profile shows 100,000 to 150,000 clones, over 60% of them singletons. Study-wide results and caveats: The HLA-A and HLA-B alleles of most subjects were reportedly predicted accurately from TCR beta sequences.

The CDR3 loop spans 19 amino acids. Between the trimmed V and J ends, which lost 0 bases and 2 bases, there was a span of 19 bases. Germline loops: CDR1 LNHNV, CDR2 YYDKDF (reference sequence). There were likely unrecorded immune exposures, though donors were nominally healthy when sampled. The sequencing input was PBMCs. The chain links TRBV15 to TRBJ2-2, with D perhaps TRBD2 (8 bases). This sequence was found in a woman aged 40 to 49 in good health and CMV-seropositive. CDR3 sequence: CATSRDAGGGTENTGELFF. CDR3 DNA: TGTGCCACCAGCAGAGATGCGGGGGGAGGGACAGAAAACACCGGGGAGCTGTTTTTT.